Listed here is a single T cell receptor (beta chain). Its antigen is not known. Each of the CD4+ naive, central memory, regulatory and stem cell-like memory populations was sorted via CD45RO/CCR7/CD25/CD127/CD95/CD27. This sample is drawn from a study of beta chain features in type 1 diabetes. Expressed TCRB transcripts were sequenced after all isolated RNA was converted to cDNA. Only in-frame clones appear in the TCRdb table, and some are missing; sequencing was by immunoSEQ multiplex PCR. Among around 300,000 clones listed, 15% were seen once. Overall study results and limits: In all four CD4+ subsets, TCRB CDR3 length was significantly, moderately reduced in type 1 diabetes. A potential influence of HLA type upon TCRB rearrangement remained unresolved herein.

Germline values: CDR1 SGHTA, CDR2 FQGNSA. The CDR3 covers 16 residues. V shed 8 bases, J shed 2 bases, and the junction held 8 bases outside the gene matches. V gene TRBV7-2 combines with J gene TRBJ2-6, with TRBD1 matching over 8 bases. Material: naive CD4+ T cells from blood. This clonotype originated in a man younger than 35 with type 1 diabetes. CDR3 nucleotides: TGTGCCAGCGGATCCGGGACAGGAGCTGGGGCCAACGTCCTGACTTTC. Translated, it gives CASGSGTGAGANVLTF.